This TCR beta chain came from a study of T cell repertoires in aging, cancer and after chemotherapy. As for the study in general: Chronic lymphocytic leukemia patients on fludarabine- or bendamustine-based regimens gave paired samples before and after chemotherapy. Some 8.1 million TCR reads were in the whole dataset. Overall study results and limits: In hematological cancer patients, infiltrated lymphoid organs may have impaired thymic emigration or peripheral T cell expansion.

The template was genomic DNA from peripheral blood, not RNA. This clonotype is labeled as medium-sized. Its specificity is unknown. Trimming stripped 2 bases from V and 1 base from J, with 8 bases between. The germline V gene has CDR1 LNHDA and CDR2 SQIVND (reference sequence). The CDR3 consists of 14 residues. A mixed TRB-A/B primer pool amplified rearranged TRB by multiplex touch-down PCR. TCRdb recomputed calls from the multiplex PCR reads with MiXCR, one row per CDR3 protein. The sample yields roughly 1,800 distinct CDR3 sequences, 23% seen once. V usage is TRBV19 and J usage is TRBJ1-2; D remains ambiguous. This clonotype was sampled from a human donor with a blood cancer. Sequenced sample: blood. Here the CDR3 reads CASSIPGINYGYTF. DNA of the CDR3: TGTGCCAGTAGTATACCGGGGATTAACTATGGCTACACCTTC.